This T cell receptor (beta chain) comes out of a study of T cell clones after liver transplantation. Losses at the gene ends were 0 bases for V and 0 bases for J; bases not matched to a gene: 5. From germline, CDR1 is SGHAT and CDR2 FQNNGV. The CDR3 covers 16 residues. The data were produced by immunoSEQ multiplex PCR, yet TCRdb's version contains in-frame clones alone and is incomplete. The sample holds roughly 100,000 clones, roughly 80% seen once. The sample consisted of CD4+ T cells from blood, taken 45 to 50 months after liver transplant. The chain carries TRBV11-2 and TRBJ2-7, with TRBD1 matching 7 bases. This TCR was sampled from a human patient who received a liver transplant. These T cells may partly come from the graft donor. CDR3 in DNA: TGTGCCAGCAGCTTAGAGGCCTCAGGGGGCTCCTACGAGCAGTACTTC. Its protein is CASSLEASGGSYEQYF.